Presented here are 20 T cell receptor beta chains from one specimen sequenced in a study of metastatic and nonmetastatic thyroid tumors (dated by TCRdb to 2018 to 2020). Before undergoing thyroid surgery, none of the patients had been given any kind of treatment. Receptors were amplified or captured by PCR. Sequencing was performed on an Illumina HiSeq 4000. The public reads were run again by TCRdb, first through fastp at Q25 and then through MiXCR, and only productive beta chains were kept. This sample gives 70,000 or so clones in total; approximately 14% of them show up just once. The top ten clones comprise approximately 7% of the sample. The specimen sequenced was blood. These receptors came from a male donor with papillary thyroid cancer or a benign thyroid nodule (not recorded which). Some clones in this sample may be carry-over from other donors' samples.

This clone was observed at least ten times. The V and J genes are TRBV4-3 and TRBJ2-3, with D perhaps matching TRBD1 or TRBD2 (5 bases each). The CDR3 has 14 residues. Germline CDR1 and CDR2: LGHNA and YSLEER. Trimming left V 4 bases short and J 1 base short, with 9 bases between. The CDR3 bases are TGCGCCAGCAGCCCCGGGGACCGCACAGATACGCAGTATTTT. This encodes CASSPGDRTDTQYF.

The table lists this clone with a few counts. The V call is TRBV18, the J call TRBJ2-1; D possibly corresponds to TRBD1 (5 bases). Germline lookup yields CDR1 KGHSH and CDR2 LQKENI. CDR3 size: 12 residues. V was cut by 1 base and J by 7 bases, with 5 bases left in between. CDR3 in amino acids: CASSPQGNEQFF. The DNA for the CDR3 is TGTGCCAGCTCACCACAGGGGAATGAGCAGTTCTTC.

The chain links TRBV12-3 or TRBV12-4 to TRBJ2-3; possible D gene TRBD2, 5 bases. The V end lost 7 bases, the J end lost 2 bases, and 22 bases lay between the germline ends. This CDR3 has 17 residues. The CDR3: CASMGVGVPLYTDTQYF. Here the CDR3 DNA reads TGTGCCAGCATGGGAGTGGGAGTTCCTCTCTACACAGATACGCAGTATTTT.

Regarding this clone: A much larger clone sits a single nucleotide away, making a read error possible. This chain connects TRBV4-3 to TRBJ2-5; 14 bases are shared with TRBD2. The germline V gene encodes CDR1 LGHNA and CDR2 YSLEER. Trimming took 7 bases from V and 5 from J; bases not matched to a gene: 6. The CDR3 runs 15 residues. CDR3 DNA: TGCGCCAGCATCCATGGACTAGCGGGGGGTGAGACCCAGTACTTC. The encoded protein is CASIHGLAGGETQYF.

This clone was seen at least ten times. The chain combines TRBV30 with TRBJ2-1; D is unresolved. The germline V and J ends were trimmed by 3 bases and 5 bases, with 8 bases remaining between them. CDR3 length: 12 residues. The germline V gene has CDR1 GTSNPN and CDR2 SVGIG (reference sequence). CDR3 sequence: CAWRRPDNEQFF. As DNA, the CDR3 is TGTGCCTGGAGGAGACCAGACAATGAGCAGTTCTTC.

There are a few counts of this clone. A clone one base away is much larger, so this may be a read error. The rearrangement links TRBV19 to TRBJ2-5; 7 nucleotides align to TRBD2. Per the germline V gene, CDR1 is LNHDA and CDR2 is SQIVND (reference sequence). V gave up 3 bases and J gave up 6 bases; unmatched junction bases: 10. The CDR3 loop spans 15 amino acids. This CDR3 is CASSMSAGWPKTQYF. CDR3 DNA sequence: TGTGCCAGTAGTATGTCAGCGGGATGGCCAAAGACCCAGTACTTC.

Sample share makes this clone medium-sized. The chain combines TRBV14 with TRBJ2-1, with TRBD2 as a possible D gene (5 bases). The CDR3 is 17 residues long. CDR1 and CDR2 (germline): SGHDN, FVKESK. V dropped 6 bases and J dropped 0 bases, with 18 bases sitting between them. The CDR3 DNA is TGTGCCAGCAGTCCCGTAGCGCAATCGAGCTCCTACAATGAGCAGTTCTTC. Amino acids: CASSPVAQSSSYNEQFF.

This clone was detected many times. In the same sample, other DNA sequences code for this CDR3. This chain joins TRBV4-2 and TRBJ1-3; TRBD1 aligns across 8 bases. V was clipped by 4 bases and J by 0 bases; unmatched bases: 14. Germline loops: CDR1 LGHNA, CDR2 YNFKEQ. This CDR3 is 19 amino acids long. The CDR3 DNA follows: TGTGCCAGCAGCCCGCGTCGAACAACAGGGGGTCCCTCTGGAAACACCATATATTTT. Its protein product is CASSPRRTTGGPSGNTIYF.

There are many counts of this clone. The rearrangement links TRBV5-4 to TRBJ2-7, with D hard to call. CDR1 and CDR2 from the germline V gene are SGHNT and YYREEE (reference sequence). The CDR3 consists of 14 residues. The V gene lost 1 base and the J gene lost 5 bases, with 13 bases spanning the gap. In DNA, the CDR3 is TGTGCCAGCAGCTTGATAGACCGGTGGGACGAGCAGTACTTC. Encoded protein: CASSLIDRWDEQYF.

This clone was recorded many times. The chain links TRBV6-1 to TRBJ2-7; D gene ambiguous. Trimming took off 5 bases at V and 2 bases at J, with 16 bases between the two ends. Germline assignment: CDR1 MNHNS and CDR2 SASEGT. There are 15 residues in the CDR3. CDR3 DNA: TGTGCCAGCAGTCCCCCAGCCAGGCTCGCCTACGAGCAGTACTTC. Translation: CASSPPARLAYEQYF.

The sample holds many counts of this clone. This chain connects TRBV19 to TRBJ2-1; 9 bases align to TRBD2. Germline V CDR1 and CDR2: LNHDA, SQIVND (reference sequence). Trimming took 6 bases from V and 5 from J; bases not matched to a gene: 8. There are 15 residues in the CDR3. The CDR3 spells CASRNSGSGDNEQFF. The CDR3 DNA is TGTGCCAGTAGGAATAGCGGGAGTGGCGACAATGAGCAGTTCTTC. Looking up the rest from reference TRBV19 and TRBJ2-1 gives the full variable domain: DGGITQSPKYLFRKEGQNVTLSCEQNLNHDAMYWYRQDPGQGLRLIYYSQIVNDFQKGDIAEGYSVSREKKESFPLTVTSAQKNPTAFYLCASRNSGSGDNEQFFGPGTRLTVL.

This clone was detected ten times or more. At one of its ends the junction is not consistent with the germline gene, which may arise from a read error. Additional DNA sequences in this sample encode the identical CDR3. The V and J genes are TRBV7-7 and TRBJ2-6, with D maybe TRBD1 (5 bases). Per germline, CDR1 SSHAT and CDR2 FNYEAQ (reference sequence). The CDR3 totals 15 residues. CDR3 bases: TGTGCTAGCAGCTTAGACAGCTCTGGGGCCAACGTCCTGACTTTC. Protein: CASSLDSSGANVLTF.

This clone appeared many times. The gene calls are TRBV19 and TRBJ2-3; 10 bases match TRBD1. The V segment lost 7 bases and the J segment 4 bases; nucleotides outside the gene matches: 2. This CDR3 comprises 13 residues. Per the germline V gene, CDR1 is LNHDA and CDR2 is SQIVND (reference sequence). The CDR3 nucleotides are TGTGCCAGTAAGGGACAGGGGTCAGATACGCAGTATTTT. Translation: CASKGQGSDTQYF.

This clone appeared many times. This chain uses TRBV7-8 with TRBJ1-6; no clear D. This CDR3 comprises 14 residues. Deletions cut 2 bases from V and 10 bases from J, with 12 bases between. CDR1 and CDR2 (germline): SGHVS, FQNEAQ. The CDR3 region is CASSLPGIGSPLHF. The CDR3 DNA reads TGTGCCAGCAGCTTACCAGGAATTGGGTCACCCCTCCACTTT.

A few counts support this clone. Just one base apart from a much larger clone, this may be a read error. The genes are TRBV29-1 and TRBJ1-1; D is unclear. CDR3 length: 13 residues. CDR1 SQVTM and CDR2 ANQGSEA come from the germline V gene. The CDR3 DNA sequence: TGCAGCGTTGTGAATTTCCTGGCCACTGAATCTTTCTTT. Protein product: CSVVNFLATESFF.

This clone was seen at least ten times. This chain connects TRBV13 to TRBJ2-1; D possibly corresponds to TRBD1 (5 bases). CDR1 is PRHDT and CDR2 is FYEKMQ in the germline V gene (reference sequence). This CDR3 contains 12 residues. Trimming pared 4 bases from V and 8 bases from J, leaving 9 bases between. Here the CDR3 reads CASSSGHHEQFF. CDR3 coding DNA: TGTGCCAGCAGCTCAGGACATCATGAGCAGTTCTTC.

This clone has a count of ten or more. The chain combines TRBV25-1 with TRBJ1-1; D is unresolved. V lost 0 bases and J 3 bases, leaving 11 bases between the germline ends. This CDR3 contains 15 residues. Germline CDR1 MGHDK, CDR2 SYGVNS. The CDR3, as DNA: TGTGCCAGCAGTGAATATACAGAGAGAGACACTGAAGCTTTCTTT. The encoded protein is CASSEYTERDTEAFF.

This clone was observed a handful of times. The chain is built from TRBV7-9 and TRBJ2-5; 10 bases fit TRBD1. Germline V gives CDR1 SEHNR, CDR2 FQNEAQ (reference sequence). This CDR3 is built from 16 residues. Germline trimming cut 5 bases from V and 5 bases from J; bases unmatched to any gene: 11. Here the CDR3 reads CASSNRDRGVFETQYF. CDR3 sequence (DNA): TGTGCCAGCAGCAACCGGGACAGGGGTGTTTTCGAGACCCAGTACTTC.

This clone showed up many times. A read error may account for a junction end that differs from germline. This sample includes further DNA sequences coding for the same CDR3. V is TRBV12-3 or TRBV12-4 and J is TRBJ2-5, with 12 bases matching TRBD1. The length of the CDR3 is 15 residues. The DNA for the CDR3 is TGTGCCAGCAGATTAGGGGACAGGGGGCGTGAGACCCAGTACTTC. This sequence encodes CASRLGDRGRETQYF.

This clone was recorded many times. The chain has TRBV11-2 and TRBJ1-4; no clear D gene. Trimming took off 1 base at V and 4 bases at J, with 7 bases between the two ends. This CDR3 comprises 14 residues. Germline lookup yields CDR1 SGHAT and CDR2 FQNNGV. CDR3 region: CASSLGQFNEKLFF. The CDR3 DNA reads TGTGCCAGCAGCTTAGGCCAGTTTAATGAAAAACTGTTTTTT.